A single sample gave rise to the 4 T cell receptor beta chains below, sequenced in a study of blood T cells in healthy people across ages. With a J-beta primer mix and a sample-barcoded 5' primer, a second PCR ran roughly 6 to 12 cycles. TCRdb ran MiXCR on the 5' RACE reads and lists one entry per CDR3 protein. The sample has about 640,000 distinct CDR3 sequences, approximately 30% seen once. Sequencing was performed on blood. The receptors come from an elderly woman in good health.

This clonotype was seen ten or more times. This chain links TRBV7-8 with TRBJ2-5, with D unresolved. The CDR3 runs 14 residues. The V gene lost 3 bases and the J gene lost 1 base, with 9 bases spanning the gap. The germline gives CDR1 SGHVS, CDR2 FQNEAQ. This CDR3 reads CASSLGRAQETQYF. The CDR3 nucleotides are TGTGCCAGCAGCTTGGGTAGGGCCCAAGAGACCCAGTACTTC.

This clonotype occurred many times. The rearrangement links TRBV5-1 to TRBJ2-4; weak D call: TRBD1 (6 bases). Deletions cut 2 bases from V and 6 bases from J, with 18 bases between. The CDR3 extends over 16 amino acids. Germline assignment: CDR1 SGHRS and CDR2 YFSETQ. The CDR3 here is CASSFAGASSGNIQYF. CDR3 sequence (DNA): TGCGCCAGCAGCTTTGCAGGGGCGAGCTCGGGAAACATTCAGTACTTC.

This clonotype was found many times. The chain couples TRBV7-8 to TRBJ2-3; D uncertain. CDR1 and CDR2 from the germline V gene are SGHVS and FQNEAQ. Trimming removed 6 bases at V and 0 bases at J, with 16 bases between. The CDR3 length is 16 residues. CDR3 nucleotide sequence: TGTGCCAGCAGATACCAACGGTTTGGAAGCACAGATACGCAGTATTTT. Encoded protein: CASRYQRFGSTDTQYF. The whole variable domain, filled in from reference TRBV7-8 and TRBJ2-3, reads GAGVSQSPRYKVAKRGQDVALRCDPISGHVSLFWYQQALGQGPEFLTYFQNEAQLDKSGLPSDRFFAERPEGSVSTLKIQRTQQEDSAVYLCASRYQRFGSTDTQYFGPGTRLTVL.

To note about this clonotype: At one boundary the junction diverges from the germline segment, which might be a read error. The V and J genes are TRBV20-1 and TRBJ2-5; D unclear. Germline values: CDR1 DFQATT, CDR2 SNEGSKA (reference sequence). CDR3 length equals 13 residues. CDR3: CNAIDTYQETQYF. As DNA, the CDR3 is TGCAATGCTATAGATACTTACCAAGAGACCCAGTACTTC.